One sample yielded the 30 T cell receptor beta chains listed below, sequenced in a study of identifying expanded T cells in peripheral blood. Using immunoSEQ multiplex PCR, the repertoire was profiled, and TCRdb retains in-frame clones only, with some absent. The data hold nearly 60,000 clones, with about 92% observed a single time. Sequenced: blood. These receptors originate from a person aged 18-69 years in good health.

The chain joins TRBV27 to TRBJ1-1, with a tentative D call TRBD1 (6 bases). V was shortened by 3 bases and J by 5 bases, with 13 bases between the two germline ends. This CDR3 comprises 14 residues. CDR1 is MNHEY and CDR2 is SMNVEV in the germline V gene (reference sequence). In DNA, the CDR3 is TGTGCCAGCAGTTTCTCCGGGACAACGACTGAAGCTTTCTTT. The encoded protein is CASSFSGTTTEAFF.

V usage is TRBV7-2 and J usage is TRBJ1-3, with D possibly matching TRBD1 (5 bases). Trimming cost V 1 base and J 2 bases, with 12 bases left between them. The CDR3 is 16 residues long. Per germline, CDR1 SGHTA and CDR2 FQGNSA. The CDR3 region is CASSLVQALPGNTIYF. CDR3 bases: TGTGCCAGCAGCTTAGTACAGGCTTTACCTGGAAACACCATATATTTT.

This rearrangement joins TRBV11-2 to TRBJ2-1, with D uncertain. Trimming cost V 2 bases and J 6 bases, with 11 bases left between them. This CDR3 is built from 14 residues. In germline, CDR1 is SGHAT, CDR2 FQNNGV. This chain's CDR3 is CASSLNPGLNEQFF. CDR3 DNA sequence: TGTGCCAGCAGCTTAAATCCCGGGCTCAATGAGCAGTTCTTC.

This clone was picked up a small number of times. The chain links TRBV28 to TRBJ1-2; the D is unclear. Trimming removed 3 bases at V and 2 bases at J, with 4 bases between. Germline CDR1 is MDHEN and CDR2 is SYDVKM. The CDR3 covers 12 residues. The chain's CDR3 is CASSLGNYGYTF. CDR3 sequence (DNA): TGTGCCAGCAGTTTGGGGAACTATGGCTACACCTTC.

This chain links TRBV6-1 with TRBJ2-1; unclear D gene. This CDR3 is built from 18 residues. V was shortened by 2 bases and J by 3 bases, with 20 bases between the two germline ends. In germline, CDR1 is MNHNS, CDR2 SASEGT. DNA of the CDR3: TGTGCCAGCAGTGAACTCCCTTATGGAGAGCAGAACTACAATGAGCAGTTCTTC. Its translation: CASSELPYGEQNYNEQFF.

The genes are TRBV5-1 and TRBJ1-3; 7 positions match TRBD1. CDR3 length equals 16 residues. The V gene's germline CDR1 is SGHRS and CDR2 YFSETQ. V trimming: 0 bases; J trimming: 4 bases; junction bases outside the gene matches: 7. CDR3 DNA sequence: TGCGCCAGCAGCTTGGAGGACAGGCGACTAGGAAACACCATATATTTT. Translation gives CASSLEDRRLGNTIYF. Together with reference TRBV5-1 and TRBJ1-3, the CDR3 gives the full variable domain: KAGVTQTPRYLIKTRGQQVTLSCSPISGHRSVSWYQQTPGQGLQFLFEYFSETQRNKGNFPGRFSGRQFSNSRSEMNVSTLELGDSALYLCASSLEDRRLGNTIYFGEGSWLTVV.

The V call is TRBV6-1, the J call TRBJ2-7; TRBD1 aligns across 7 bases. The CDR3 length is 15 residues. V lost 5 bases, J lost 2 bases, and 9 bases stayed unmatched. The germline CDR1 and CDR2 sequences are MNHNS and SASEGT. The CDR3 reads CASSPRTGSPYEQYF. CDR3 nucleotides: TGTGCCAGCAGTCCTCGGACAGGCTCCCCCTACGAGCAGTACTTC.

This clone was recorded only once. The chain couples TRBV11-2 to TRBJ1-1; a possible D gene is TRBD1 (5 bases). V was cut by 3 bases and J by 1 base, with 6 bases left in between. Germline-derived CDR1 and CDR2 are SGHAT and FQNNGV. CDR3 size: 13 residues. The CDR3 loop reads CASSFGGNTEAFF. The CDR3 region has the DNA TGTGCCAGCAGCTTCGGGGGGAACACTGAAGCTTTCTTT.

The genes are TRBV9 and TRBJ2-7; D remains unclear. Between the trimmed V and J ends, which lost 0 bases and 1 base, there was a span of 5 bases. Germline V CDR1 and CDR2: SGDLS, YYNGEE. This CDR3 has 13 amino acids. The CDR3 reads CASSVGVSYEQYF. CDR3 nucleotides: TGTGCCAGCAGCGTAGGCGTATCCTACGAGCAGTACTTC.

The rearrangement joins TRBV15 to TRBJ2-3; 7 bases map to TRBD2. Germline V gene lookup returns CDR1 LNHNV and CDR2 YYDKDF (reference sequence). V lost 3 bases, J lost 0 bases, and 9 bases stayed unmatched. This CDR3 has 17 amino acids. The CDR3: CATSRKRGHFSTDTQYF. For the CDR3, the DNA is TGTGCCACCAGCAGGAAGCGGGGCCACTTCAGCACAGATACGCAGTATTTT. Looking up the rest from reference TRBV15 and TRBJ2-3 gives the full variable domain: DAMVIQNPRYQVTQFGKPVTLSCSQTLNHNVMYWYQQKSSQAPKLLFHYYDKDFNNEADTPDNFQSRRPNTSFCFLDIRSPGLGDTAMYLCATSRKRGHFSTDTQYFGPGTRLTVL.

The rearrangement uses TRBV7-2 and TRBJ2-7; the match to TRBD2 covers 10 bases. Germline values: CDR1 SGHTA, CDR2 FQGNSA. The CDR3 sequence is 15 residues long. V dropped 0 bases and J dropped 7; count of bases not matched to a gene: 6. The CDR3 DNA is TGTGCCAGCAGCTTAGCGAGCGGGGGGGCGGGAGAGCAGTACTTC. It yields the protein CASSLASGGAGEQYF.

The gene calls are TRBV5-6 and TRBJ2-7; D is unclear. From germline, CDR1 is SGHDT and CDR2 YYEEEE. The V end lost 4 bases, the J end lost 1 base, and 18 bases lay between the germline ends. The CDR3 covers 16 residues. The DNA of the CDR3 is TGTGCCAGCAGCGCCGGAGCCGCCTCCTTATCCTACGAGCAGTACTTC. Translating gives CASSAGAASLSYEQYF.

The chain couples TRBV11-2 to TRBJ1-5; perhaps TRBD1 as D (5 bases). Germline CDR1 is SGHAT and CDR2 is FQNNGV. With 0 bases removed from V and 9 bases from J, the gap between germline ends came to 9 bases. This CDR3 is built from 13 residues. CDR3 region: CASSLEDRGPQHF. CDR3 bases: TGTGCCAGCAGCTTAGAGGATAGGGGGCCCCAGCATTTT.

The count of this clone is one. The genes are TRBV6-5 and TRBJ2-1, with D unresolved. V was cut by 6 bases and J by 9 bases, with 15 bases left in between. The CDR3 has 13 residues. In germline, CDR1 is MNHEY, CDR2 SVGAGI. CDR3 amino acids: CASSMYYRGEQFF. The CDR3 coding sequence is TGTGCCAGCAGCATGTATTACCGCGGTGAGCAGTTCTTC.

V usage is TRBV7-6 and J usage is TRBJ2-1, with a possible D match to TRBD2 (7 bases). The CDR3 runs 13 residues. V lost 1 base to trimming and J lost 8 bases, with 9 bases between them. Germline CDR1 is SGHVS and CDR2 is FNYEAQ. The CDR3 loop is CASSLGGGYEQFF. For the CDR3, the DNA is TGTGCCAGCAGCTTAGGGGGGGGCTATGAGCAGTTCTTC. Variable domain in full (rest from reference TRBV7-6 and TRBJ2-1): GAGVSQSPRYKVTKRGQDVALRCDPISGHVSLYWYRQALGQGPEFLTYFNYEAQQDKSGLPNDRFSAERPEGSISTLTIQRTEQRDSAMYRCASSLGGGYEQFFGPGTRLTVL.

The chain employs TRBV6-6 and TRBJ2-7, with D hard to call. Germline values: CDR1 MNHNY, CDR2 SVGAGI (reference sequence). CDR3 length: 10 amino acids. V was shortened by 5 bases and J by 3 bases, with 2 bases between the two germline ends. CDR3 DNA: TGTGCCAGCAGTGACTACGAGCAGTACTTC. It translates to CASSDYEQYF.

V usage is TRBV5-1 and J usage is TRBJ2-2; D is possibly TRBD1 (5 bases). The length of the CDR3 is 14 residues. The V gene's germline CDR1 is SGHRS and CDR2 YFSETQ. Trimming cost V 0 bases and J 14 bases, with 17 bases left between them. DNA of the CDR3: TGCGCCAGCAGCTTGGAGTCTAGGGGCCTGACTCTGTTTTTT. Translation gives CASSLESRGLTLFF.

The chain has TRBV29-1 and TRBJ2-5, with D maybe TRBD2 (6 bases). The V end lost 5 bases, the J end lost 5 bases, and 15 bases lay between the germline ends. Germline CDR1 is SQVTM and CDR2 is ANQGSEA. This CDR3 is built from 13 residues. CDR3 DNA sequence: TGCAGCGTTCCCGGAAAGGCGGGGGAGACCCAGTACTTC. It translates to CSVPGKAGETQYF. Full variable domain (remainder filled in from reference TRBV29-1 and TRBJ2-5): SAVISQKPSRDICQRGTSLTIQCQVDSQVTMMFWYRQQPGQSLTLIATANQGSEATYESGFVIDKFPISRPNLTFSTLTVSNMSPEDSSIYLCSVPGKAGETQYFGPGTRLLVL.

The chain couples TRBV2 to TRBJ2-7; possible D gene TRBD1, 8 bases. Trimming removed 5 bases at V and 4 bases at J, with 15 bases between. CDR1 SNHLY and CDR2 FYNNEI come from the germline V gene. CDR3 length equals 14 residues. The CDR3 coding sequence is TGTGCCAGCAGTTCACAGGGGGGAGGGTACGAGCAGTACTTC. It codes for CASSSQGGGYEQYF.

The chain employs TRBV15 and TRBJ1-1; 10 nucleotides line up with TRBD1. Looked up from germline, CDR1 is LNHNV and CDR2 is YYDKDF (reference sequence). CDR3 length: 14 amino acids. V dropped 9 bases and J dropped 5; count of bases not matched to a gene: 9. Written as DNA, the CDR3 is TGTGCCACTATTTCCGGGACAGGGGTTACTGAAGCTTTCTTT. This gives the protein CATISGTGVTEAFF.

The chain has TRBV7-6 and TRBJ2-2; 11 nucleotides align to TRBD2. Germline V lookup: CDR1 SGHVS, CDR2 FNYEAQ. This CDR3 contains 15 residues. Germline trimming cut 5 bases from V and 6 bases from J; bases unmatched to any gene: 5. The CDR3 DNA sequence: TGTGCCAGCAGCATATTAGCGGGAGGGGCCGGGGAGCTGTTTTTT. This codes for CASSILAGGAGELFF.

The chain carries TRBV6-6 and TRBJ1-4; D perhaps matches TRBD1 (6 bases). The CDR3 consists of 14 residues. Germline loops: CDR1 MNHNY, CDR2 SVGAGI (reference sequence). With 4 bases removed from V and 5 bases from J, the gap between germline ends came to 11 bases. The CDR3 DNA reads as TGTGCCAGCAGTTTCCAGGGGACCAATGAAAAACTGTTTTTT. Protein: CASSFQGTNEKLFF.

The J gene is TRBJ1-1, the V gene TRBV7-9; 7 positions match TRBD1. Per the germline V gene, CDR1 is SEHNR and CDR2 is FQNEAQ (reference sequence). The J segment lost 1 base and the V segment lost 5 bases, leaving 4 bases of the junction unmatched. This CDR3 region has 14 residues. Here the CDR3 reads CASSLQGTNTEAFF. Here the CDR3 DNA reads TGTGCCAGCAGCCTACAGGGGACGAACACTGAAGCTTTCTTT.

V usage is TRBV2 and J usage is TRBJ1-1; no clear D. Looked up from germline, CDR1 is SNHLY and CDR2 is FYNNEI. The CDR3 has 14 amino acids. Deletions cut 4 bases from V and 0 bases from J, with 9 bases between. The CDR3 loop is CASSAETMNTEAFF. CDR3 DNA sequence: TGTGCCAGCAGTGCAGAAACCATGAACACTGAAGCTTTCTTT. Combining the CDR3 with reference TRBV2 and TRBJ1-1 gives the whole variable domain EPEVTQTPSHQVTQMGQEVILRCVPISNHLYFYWYRQILGQKVEFLVSFYNNEISEKSEIFDDQFSVERPDGSNFTLKIRSTKLEDSAMYFCASSAETMNTEAFFGQGTRLTVV.

The V and J genes are TRBV4-2 and TRBJ1-1; perhaps TRBD1 as D (5 bases). CDR3 length equals 14 residues. The V and J ends lost 2 bases and 4 bases respectively, with 11 bases between them. Germline V gives CDR1 LGHNA, CDR2 YNFKEQ. CDR3 coding DNA: TGTGCCAGCAGCCAAACGGGGAGGGGCACTGAAGCTTTCTTT. Encoded protein: CASSQTGRGTEAFF.

CDR3: CASIGPGLGGLGQYF. As DNA, the CDR3 is TGTGCCAGCATTGGTCCGGGTCTAGGAGGACTGGGGCAGTACTTC. The V call is TRBV28, the J call TRBJ2-7; D may be TRBD2 (5 bases). V shed 7 bases and J shed 9 bases, with 25 bases lying between them. CDR1 MDHEN and CDR2 SYDVKM come from the germline V gene. This CDR3 has 15 residues.

The chain recombines TRBV6-5 with TRBJ1-1, with D possibly TRBD1 on 6 matching bases. Germline CDR1 is MNHEY and CDR2 is SVGAGI. V gave up 10 bases and J gave up 0 bases, with 15 bases separating them. This CDR3 spans 14 amino acids. The chain's CDR3 is CATSRGGLNTEAFF. CDR3 nucleotide sequence: TGTGCCACCTCACGGGGGGGCCTGAACACTGAAGCTTTCTTT.

This chain uses TRBV7-8 with TRBJ2-7, with D unclear. Germline loops: CDR1 SGHVS, CDR2 FQNEAQ. The length of the CDR3 is 15 residues. The V and J ends lost 2 bases and 0 bases respectively, with 11 bases between them. The CDR3 nucleotides read TGTGCCAGCAGCTTAAGACCCCGAAGCTCCTACGAGCAGTACTTC. This translates into CASSLRPRSSYEQYF.

The chain employs TRBV29-1 and TRBJ1-1; D call uncertain. CDR3 length: 13 residues. V was shortened by 5 bases and J by 0 bases, with 10 bases between the two germline ends. Germline CDR1 reads SQVTM; CDR2 reads ANQGSEA. The chain's CDR3 is CSVTGVLNTEAFF. CDR3 DNA: TGCAGCGTTACCGGGGTGTTGAACACTGAAGCTTTCTTT.

V usage is TRBV9 and J usage is TRBJ1-5; D possibly corresponds to TRBD1 (6 bases). Germline lookup yields CDR1 SGDLS and CDR2 YYNGEE. Trimming shortened V by 0 bases and J by 1 base, and 14 bases separated the two germline ends. The CDR3 is 17 amino acids. Here the CDR3 reads CASSVEGGAWSNQPQHF. In DNA, the CDR3 is TGTGCCAGCAGCGTAGAAGGGGGGGCTTGGAGCAATCAGCCCCAGCATTTT.